These 7 T cell receptor beta chains originate from one sample sequenced in a study of T cells in Graves' hyperthyroidism and ophthalmopathy (dated by TCRdb to about 2019). Libraries were built with multiplex PCR. For sequencing, an Illumina HiSeq 2000 was employed. TCR beta CDR3 regions were amplified from RNA transcripts. The first round of RT-PCR for the TCR CDR3 was performed with the HTBI primer set and the Qiagen OneStep RT-PCR kit. The raw public data were reprocessed by TCRdb itself: fastp quality trimming at Q25, MiXCR clonotype calling, in-frame beta chains only. Under each unique CDR3 protein, matching rows form one entry showing the most common genes and DNA. Counted in this sample were over 500,000 distinct CDR3 sequences; 14% of them appeared once. The ten largest clones take up approximately 14% of the sample. Sample: blood. The source is a woman between 40 and 55 years old with Graves' hyperthyroidism.

Remarks on this clonotype: Since a much larger clone is just one base distant, this may be a read error. The rearrangement uses TRBV5-1 and TRBJ2-2; D not certain. The CDR3 consists of 13 residues. CDR1 is SGHRS, CDR2 YFSETQ, per germline. Written as DNA, the CDR3 is TGCACCAGCAGCTTGGAGTACACCGGGGAGCTGTTTTTT. Protein: CTSSLEYTGELFF.

This clonotype was seen just once. This chain connects TRBV7-3 to TRBJ2-7; D unclear. The germline gives CDR1 SGHTA, CDR2 FQGTGA. The V end was cut by 1 base, the J end by 4 bases, with 17 bases between. The CDR3 runs to 16 residues. In nucleotides, the CDR3 is TGTGCCAGCAGCTTAAGTCCAACGCCATCTCTATACGAGCAGTACTTC. This translates into CASSLSPTPSLYEQYF.

The chain carries TRBV20-1 and TRBJ1-1, with D possibly matching TRBD1 (5 bases). This CDR3 has 13 residues. The V gene's germline CDR1 is DFQATT and CDR2 SNEGSKA (reference sequence). The V end was cut by 6 bases, the J end by 1 base, with 12 bases between. The CDR3 protein is CSAPGTSNTEAFF. The CDR3 DNA follows: TGCAGTGCACCCGGGACGTCGAACACTGAAGCTTTCTTT.

This clonotype was found many times. The chain carries TRBV28 and TRBJ2-7, with TRBD1 matching over 7 bases. There are 15 residues in the CDR3. Germline CDR1 and CDR2: MDHEN and SYDVKM. Trimming took 5 bases from V and 3 from J; bases not matched to a gene: 10. The CDR3: CASSVTPGQYYEQYF. The CDR3 coding sequence is TGTGCCAGCAGTGTAACCCCGGGACAGTACTACGAGCAGTACTTC.

V and J are TRBV24-1 and TRBJ2-5, with D unresolved. V lost 2 bases and J 5 bases, leaving 8 bases between the germline ends. The CDR3 has 13 amino acids. The germline CDR1 and CDR2 sequences are KGHDR and SFDVKD. DNA of the CDR3: TGTGCCACCAGTGATTCTTCCCGGGAGACCCAGTACTTC. This codes for CATSDSSRETQYF.

This clonotype came up many times. The chain couples TRBV7-9 to TRBJ2-1; 15 bases agree with TRBD2. Germline V gene lookup returns CDR1 SEHNR and CDR2 FQNEAQ (reference sequence). CDR3 length: 13 amino acids. With 5 bases clipped from V and 14 bases from J, the junction kept 4 bases outside the gene matches. The CDR3 DNA reads TGTGCCAGCAGCCTAAGGACTAGCGGGAGGGAGTTCTTC. Translating gives CASSLRTSGREFF. Full variable domain (rest looked up from reference TRBV7-9 and TRBJ2-1): DTGVSQNPRHKITKRGQNVTFRCDPISEHNRLYWYRQTLGQGPEFLTYFQNEAQLEKSRLLSDRFSAERPKGSFSTLEIQRTEQGDSAMYLCASSLRTSGREFFGPGTRLTVL.

This chain uses TRBV20-1 with TRBJ2-2, with 14 bases lining up with TRBD2. Germline V gene lookup returns CDR1 DFQATT and CDR2 SNEGSKA (reference sequence). This CDR3 has 17 residues. The trim removed 5 bases at V and 3 bases at J, leaving 8 bases unmatched. Written as DNA, the CDR3 is TGCAGTGCTGGAGGGACTAGCGGGAGCAGGGACACCGGGGAGCTGTTTTTT. Its translation: CSAGGTSGSRDTGELFF.